One T cell receptor beta chain is described in this entry. The data belong to a study of blood T cell repertoires in COVID-19. The assay was immunoSEQ multiplex PCR, and TCRdb's table has in-frame clones only and misses some. The top ten hold approximately 1.4% of the sample, which has approximately 45,000 clones, approximately 89% seen once. The clonotype was recovered from a woman aged 40 to 50 with acute or convalescent COVID-19. Sequences were obtained from peripheral blood.

The CDR3 DNA sequence: TGCAGCGTAGTGGGGGACAGCCGAACAGATACGCAGTATTTT. It encodes CSVVGDSRTDTQYF. This chain uses TRBV29-1 with TRBJ2-3; 7 nucleotides match TRBD1. The germline V gene encodes CDR1 SQVTM and CDR2 ANQGSEA. Losses at the gene ends were 6 bases for V and 3 bases for J; bases not matched to a gene: 9. The CDR3 is 14 amino acids.